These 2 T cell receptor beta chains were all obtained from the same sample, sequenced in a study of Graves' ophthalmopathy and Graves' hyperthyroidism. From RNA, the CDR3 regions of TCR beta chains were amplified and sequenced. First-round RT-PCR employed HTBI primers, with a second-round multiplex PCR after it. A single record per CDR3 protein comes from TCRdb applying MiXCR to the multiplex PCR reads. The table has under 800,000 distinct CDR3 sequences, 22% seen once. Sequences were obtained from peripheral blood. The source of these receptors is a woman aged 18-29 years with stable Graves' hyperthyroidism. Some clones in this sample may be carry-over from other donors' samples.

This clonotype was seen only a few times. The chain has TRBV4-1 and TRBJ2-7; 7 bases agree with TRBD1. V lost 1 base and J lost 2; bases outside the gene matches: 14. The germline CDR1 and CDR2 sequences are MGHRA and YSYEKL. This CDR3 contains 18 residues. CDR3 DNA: TGCGCCAGCAGCCAAGGGTTGGACAGGCCCAAAGGACCCTACGAGCAGTACTTC. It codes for CASSQGLDRPKGPYEQYF.

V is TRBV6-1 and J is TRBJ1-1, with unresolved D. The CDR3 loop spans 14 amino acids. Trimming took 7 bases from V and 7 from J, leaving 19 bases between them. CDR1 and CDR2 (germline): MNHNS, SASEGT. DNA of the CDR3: TGTGCCAGCACCCTTGGGGAAGGTCTTGGTGAAGCTTTCTTT. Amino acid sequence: CASTLGEGLGEAFF.